The rows below give T cell receptor beta chains drawn from one sample of a study of cytomegalovirus exposure and HLA in healthy donors. Sequencing used immunoSEQ multiplex PCR; TCRdb keeps in-frame clones, though not all of them. The sample records approximately 70,000 clones, 70% being singletons. Sequencing was performed on PBMCs. These receptors originate from a woman in her forties or fifties in good health and CMV-seropositive. Each CDR3 is given with its conserved first and last residue. The D gene is left open where the match is weak. Clone size is stated in some rows and not others, as once, few, many or a class when expanded.

j_gene: TRBJ2-5; abundance: -; d_gene: TRBD1; v_gene: TRBV10-3; CDR3aa: CARNDRGPQETQYF; CDR3nt: TGTGCCAGAAACGACAGGGGCCCCCAGGAGACCCAGTACTTC
j_gene: TRBJ1-2; abundance: -; d_gene: -; v_gene: TRBV28; CDR3aa: CASSRGGRIKGYTF; CDR3nt: TGTGCCAGCAGCCGGGGGGGTCGAATAAAGGGCTACACCTTC
j_gene: TRBJ1-6; abundance: -; d_gene: -; v_gene: TRBV25-1; CDR3aa: CASSEGSSYNSPLHF; CDR3nt: TGTGCCAGCAGTGAAGGTAGCTCCTATAATTCACCCCTCCACTTT
j_gene: TRBJ1-2; abundance: -; d_gene: TRBD1; v_gene: TRBV11-3; CDR3aa: CASSSGQGSSTF; CDR3nt: TGTGCCAGCAGCTCGGGACAGGGCTCCAGCACCTTC
j_gene: TRBJ2-3; abundance: -; d_gene: TRBD2; v_gene: TRBV2; CDR3aa: CASSGTSSADTQYF; CDR3nt: TGTGCCAGCAGTGGGACTAGCTCGGCAGATACGCAGTATTTT
j_gene: TRBJ1-1; abundance: -; d_gene: -; v_gene: TRBV2; CDR3aa: CASTPTAGLNTEAFF; CDR3nt: TGTGCCAGCACTCCGACGGCAGGCTTAAACACTGAAGCTTTCTTT
j_gene: TRBJ1-2; abundance: few; d_gene: -; v_gene: TRBV6-5; CDR3aa: CASSYRTSVYGYTF; CDR3nt: TGTGCCAGCAGTTACAGGACAAGCGTCTATGGCTACACCTTC
j_gene: TRBJ1-4; abundance: -; d_gene: TRBD1; v_gene: TRBV30; CDR3aa: CAYTGAGNEKLFF; CDR3nt: TGTGCCTACACAGGGGCGGGTAATGAAAAACTGTTTTTT
j_gene: TRBJ2-1; abundance: -; d_gene: TRBD2; v_gene: TRBV7-8; CDR3aa: CASSPRLADYNEQFF; CDR3nt: TGTGCCAGCAGCCCGCGGCTAGCGGATTACAATGAGCAGTTCTTC
j_gene: TRBJ1-5; abundance: -; d_gene: TRBD1; v_gene: TRBV2; CDR3aa: CASSDRDRGARPYNQPQHF; CDR3nt: TGTGCCAGCAGTGATCGGGACAGGGGTGCCCGTCCCTACAATCAGCCCCAGCATTTT
j_gene: TRBJ1-6; abundance: -; d_gene: -; v_gene: TRBV27; CDR3aa: CASSSGANSPLHF; CDR3nt: TGTGCCAGCAGTTCAGGGGCTAATTCACCCCTCCACTTT
j_gene: TRBJ2-7; abundance: few; d_gene: -; v_gene: TRBV28; CDR3aa: CASSSQVDSLSYEQYF; CDR3nt: TGTGCCAGCAGTTCCCAGGTGGATTCACTCTCCTACGAGCAGTACTTC
j_gene: TRBJ2-2; abundance: few; d_gene: TRBD2; v_gene: TRBV5-6; CDR3aa: CASSSGLAGGELFF; CDR3nt: TGTGCCAGCAGCTCGGGACTAGCAGGCGGGGAGCTGTTTTTT
j_gene: TRBJ2-7; abundance: -; d_gene: -; v_gene: TRBV28; CDR3aa: CASSYSGVLSYEQYF; CDR3nt: TGTGCCAGCAGTTATAGCGGAGTACTCTCCTACGAGCAGTACTTC
j_gene: TRBJ2-7; abundance: -; d_gene: TRBD1; v_gene: TRBV2; CDR3aa: CASSGQGAVIYEQYF; CDR3nt: TGTGCCAGCAGCGGACAGGGGGCGGTCATCTACGAGCAGTACTTC
j_gene: TRBJ2-7; abundance: -; d_gene: -; v_gene: TRBV28; CDR3aa: CASSPPQGRSYEQYF; CDR3nt: TGTGCCAGCAGTCCCCCCCAGGGCCGCTCCTACGAGCAGTACTTC
j_gene: TRBJ2-1; abundance: -; d_gene: TRBD2; v_gene: TRBV4-1; CDR3aa: CASSQGLAGVYNEQFF; CDR3nt: TGCGCCAGCAGCCAAGGCCTAGCGGGGGTATACAATGAGCAGTTCTTC
j_gene: TRBJ2-2; abundance: -; d_gene: TRBD1; v_gene: TRBV5-8; CDR3aa: CASSSTTGGLAGELFF; CDR3nt: TGTGCCAGCAGCTCGACCACAGGGGGCTTGGCCGGGGAGCTGTTTTTT
j_gene: TRBJ2-7; abundance: -; d_gene: TRBD1; v_gene: TRBV27; CDR3aa: CASSKDRNSYEQYF; CDR3nt: TGTGCCAGCAGTAAGGACAGGAACTCCTACGAGCAGTACTTC
j_gene: TRBJ2-2; abundance: -; d_gene: TRBD1; v_gene: TRBV28; CDR3aa: CASSDGQGTGELFF; CDR3nt: TGTGCCAGCAGTGACGGACAGGGCACCGGGGAGCTGTTTTTT
j_gene: TRBJ2-7; abundance: -; d_gene: -; v_gene: TRBV28; CDR3aa: CASSLPKGVEQYF; CDR3nt: TGTGCCAGCAGTTTACCAAAGGGAGTCGAGCAGTACTTC
j_gene: TRBJ2-2; abundance: -; d_gene: -; v_gene: TRBV5-6; CDR3aa: CASSLLASNTGELFF; CDR3nt: TGTGCCAGCAGCTTGCTGGCATCGAACACCGGGGAGCTGTTTTTT
j_gene: TRBJ2-7; abundance: -; d_gene: -; v_gene: TRBV7-8; CDR3aa: CASSIKRTKSYEQYF; CDR3nt: TGTGCCAGCAGCATCAAACGGACAAAGTCCTACGAGCAGTACTTC
j_gene: TRBJ1-1; abundance: -; d_gene: -; v_gene: TRBV9; CDR3aa: CASSPGTGWTEAFF; CDR3nt: TGTGCCAGCAGCCCGGGAACAGGGTGGACTGAAGCTTTCTTT
j_gene: TRBJ2-5; abundance: -; d_gene: TRBD1; v_gene: TRBV9; CDR3aa: CASSGDRFLDEQYF; CDR3nt: TGTGCCAGCAGCGGGGACAGGTTTTTGGATGAGCAGTACTTC
j_gene: TRBJ2-2; abundance: -; d_gene: TRBD2; v_gene: TRBV5-4; CDR3aa: CASSSGGGNTGELFF; CDR3nt: TGTGCCAGCAGCTCAGGCGGGGGGAACACCGGGGAGCTGTTTTTT